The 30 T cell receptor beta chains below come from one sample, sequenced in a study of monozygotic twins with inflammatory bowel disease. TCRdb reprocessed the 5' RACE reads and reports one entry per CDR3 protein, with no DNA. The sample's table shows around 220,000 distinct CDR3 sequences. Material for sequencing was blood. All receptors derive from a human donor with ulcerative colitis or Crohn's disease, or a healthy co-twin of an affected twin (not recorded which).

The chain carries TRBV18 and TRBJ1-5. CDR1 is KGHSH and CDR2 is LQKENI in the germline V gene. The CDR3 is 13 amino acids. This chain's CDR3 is CASSPGLIQPQHF.

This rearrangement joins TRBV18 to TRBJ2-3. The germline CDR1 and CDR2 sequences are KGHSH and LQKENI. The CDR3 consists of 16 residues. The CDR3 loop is CASSPPPGPYTDTQYF. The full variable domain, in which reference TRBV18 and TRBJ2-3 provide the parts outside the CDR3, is NAGVMQNPRHLVRRRGQEARLRCSPMKGHSHVYWYRQLPEEGLKFMVYLQKENIIDESGMPKERFSAEFPKEGPSILRIQQVVRGDSAAYFCASSPPPGPYTDTQYFGPGTRLTVL.

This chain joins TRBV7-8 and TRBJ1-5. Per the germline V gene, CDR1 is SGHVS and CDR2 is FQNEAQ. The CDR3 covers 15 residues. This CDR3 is CASSLMGRPNQPQHF.

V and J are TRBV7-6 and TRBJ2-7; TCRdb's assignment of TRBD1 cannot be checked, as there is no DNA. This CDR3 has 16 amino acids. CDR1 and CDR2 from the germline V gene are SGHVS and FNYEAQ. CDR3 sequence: CASSLGPGQGLLEQYF. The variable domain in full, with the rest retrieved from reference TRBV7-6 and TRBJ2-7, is GAGVSQSPRYKVTKRGQDVALRCDPISGHVSLYWYRQALGQGPEFLTYFNYEAQQDKSGLPNDRFSAERPEGSISTLTIQRTEQRDSAMYRCASSLGPGQGLLEQYFGPGTRLTVT.

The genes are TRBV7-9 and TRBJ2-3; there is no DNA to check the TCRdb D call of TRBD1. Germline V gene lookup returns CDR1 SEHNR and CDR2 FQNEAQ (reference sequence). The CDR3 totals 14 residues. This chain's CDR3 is CASSSRGGPDTQYF.

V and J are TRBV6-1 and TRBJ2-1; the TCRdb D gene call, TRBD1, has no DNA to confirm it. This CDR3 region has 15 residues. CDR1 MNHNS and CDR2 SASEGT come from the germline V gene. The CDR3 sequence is CASSPAGQGIREQFF.

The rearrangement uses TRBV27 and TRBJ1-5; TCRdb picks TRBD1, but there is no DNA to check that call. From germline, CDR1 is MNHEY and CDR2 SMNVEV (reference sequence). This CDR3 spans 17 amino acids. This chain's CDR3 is CASRLGKDRGLNQPQHF.

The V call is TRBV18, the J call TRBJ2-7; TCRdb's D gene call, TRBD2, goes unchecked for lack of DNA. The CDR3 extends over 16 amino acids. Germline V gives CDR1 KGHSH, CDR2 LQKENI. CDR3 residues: CASSPRERGSSYEQYF. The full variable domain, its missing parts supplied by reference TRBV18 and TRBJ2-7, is NAGVMQNPRHLVRRRGQEARLRCSPMKGHSHVYWYRQLPEEGLKFMVYLQKENIIDESGMPKERFSAEFPKEGPSILRIQQVVRGDSAAYFCASSPRERGSSYEQYFGPGTRLTVT.

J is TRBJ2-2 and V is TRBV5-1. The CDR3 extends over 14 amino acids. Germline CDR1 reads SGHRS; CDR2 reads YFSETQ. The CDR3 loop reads CASSLEDNTGELFF.

CDR3: CAWSSGTSSTDTQYF. The chain couples TRBV30 to TRBJ2-3; TCRdb names TRBD2, which stays unverified in the absence of DNA. Germline assignment: CDR1 GTSNPN and CDR2 SVGIG (reference sequence). This CDR3 is built from 15 residues.

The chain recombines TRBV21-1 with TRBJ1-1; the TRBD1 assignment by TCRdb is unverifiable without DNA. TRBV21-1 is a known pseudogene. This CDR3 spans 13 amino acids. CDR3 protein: CASSMGQPTEAFF.

CDR3 protein: CSAETVTAPPGTGELFF. The chain joins TRBV20-1 to TRBJ2-2; TCRdb calls TRBD1, which cannot be checked without DNA. CDR3 length equals 17 residues. Germline V gene lookup returns CDR1 DFQATT and CDR2 SNEGSKA (reference sequence).

CDR3: CASSFVQPYTGGFSNVVIQPQHF. V usage is TRBV28 and J usage is TRBJ1-5; TCRdb calls TRBD1, which cannot be checked without DNA. Looked up from germline, CDR1 is MDHEN and CDR2 is SYDVKM. The CDR3 has 23 amino acids.

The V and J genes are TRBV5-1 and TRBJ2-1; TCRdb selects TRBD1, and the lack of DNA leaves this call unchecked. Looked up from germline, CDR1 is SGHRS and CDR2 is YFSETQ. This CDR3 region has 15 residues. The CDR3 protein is CASSLTGPSYNEQFF.

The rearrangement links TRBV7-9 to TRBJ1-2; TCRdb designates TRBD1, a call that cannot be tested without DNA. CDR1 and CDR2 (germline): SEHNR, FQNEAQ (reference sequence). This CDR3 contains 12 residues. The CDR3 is CASSPQGFGYTF.

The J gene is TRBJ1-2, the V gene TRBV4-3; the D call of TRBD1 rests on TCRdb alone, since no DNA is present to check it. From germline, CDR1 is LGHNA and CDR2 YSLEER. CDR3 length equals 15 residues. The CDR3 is CASSQDTLTPDGYTF.

The CDR3 spells CAWSVNPDGEQFF. V gene TRBV30 combines with J gene TRBJ2-1; TCRdb lists TRBD1, though no DNA is available to test this call. The CDR3 runs 13 residues. CDR1 is GTSNPN and CDR2 is SVGIG in the germline V gene (reference sequence).

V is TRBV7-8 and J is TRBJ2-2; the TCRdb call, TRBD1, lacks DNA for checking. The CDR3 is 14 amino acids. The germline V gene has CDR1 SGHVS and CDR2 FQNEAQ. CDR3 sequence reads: CASTPFFVTGELFF.

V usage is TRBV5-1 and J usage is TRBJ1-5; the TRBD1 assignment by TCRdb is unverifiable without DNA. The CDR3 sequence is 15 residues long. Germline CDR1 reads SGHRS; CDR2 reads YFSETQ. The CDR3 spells CASSPAGQDNQPQHF. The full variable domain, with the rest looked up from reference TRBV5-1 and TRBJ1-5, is KAGVTQTPRYLIKTRGQQVTLSCSPISGHRSVSWYQQTPGQGLQFLFEYFSETQRNKGNFPGRFSGRQFSNSRSEMNVSTLELGDSALYLCASSPAGQDNQPQHFGDGTRLSIL.

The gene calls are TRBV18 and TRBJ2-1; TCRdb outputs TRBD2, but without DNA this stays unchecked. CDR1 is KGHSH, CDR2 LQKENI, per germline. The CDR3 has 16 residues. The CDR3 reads CASSPPPGPSPNEQFF.

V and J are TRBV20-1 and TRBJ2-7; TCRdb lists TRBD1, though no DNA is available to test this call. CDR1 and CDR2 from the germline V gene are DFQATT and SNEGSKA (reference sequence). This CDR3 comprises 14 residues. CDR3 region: CSAGLRDTEFEQYF.

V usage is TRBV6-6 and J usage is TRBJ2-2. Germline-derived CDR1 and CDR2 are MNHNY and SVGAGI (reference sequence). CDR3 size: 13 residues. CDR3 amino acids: CASSYSLTGELFF.

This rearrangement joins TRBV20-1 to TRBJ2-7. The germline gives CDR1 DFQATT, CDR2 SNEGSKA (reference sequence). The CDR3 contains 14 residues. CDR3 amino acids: CSARGINQAYEQYF.

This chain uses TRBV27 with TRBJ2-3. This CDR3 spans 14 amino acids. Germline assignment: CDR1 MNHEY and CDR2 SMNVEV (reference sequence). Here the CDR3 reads CASSSVPSTDTQYF.

The CDR3 protein is CASTSGGTLAQYF. The chain combines TRBV6-5 with TRBJ2-5; lacking DNA, the TRBD1 call made by TCRdb goes unchecked. This CDR3 spans 13 amino acids. Germline CDR1 is MNHEY and CDR2 is SVGAGI.

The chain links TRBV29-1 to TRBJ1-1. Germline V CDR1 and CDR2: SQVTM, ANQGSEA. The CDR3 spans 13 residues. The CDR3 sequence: CSVERDMNTEAFF.

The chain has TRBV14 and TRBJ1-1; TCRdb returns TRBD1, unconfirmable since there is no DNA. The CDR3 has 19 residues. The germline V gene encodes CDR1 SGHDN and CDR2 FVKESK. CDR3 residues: CASSQAHFDRGRWGTEAFF.

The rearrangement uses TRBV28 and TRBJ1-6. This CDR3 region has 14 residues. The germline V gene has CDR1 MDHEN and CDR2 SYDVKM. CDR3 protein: CASTSDPPNSPLHF.

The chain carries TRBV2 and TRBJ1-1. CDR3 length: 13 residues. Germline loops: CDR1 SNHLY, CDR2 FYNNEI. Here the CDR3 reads CASIRYLNTEAFF.

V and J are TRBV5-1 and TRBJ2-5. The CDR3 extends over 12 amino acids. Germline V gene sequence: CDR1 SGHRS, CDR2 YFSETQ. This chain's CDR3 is CASSLGVETQYF.